A single sample gave rise to the 7 T cell receptor beta chains below, sequenced in a study of shared clonotypes between healthy human individuals. Measured with immunoSEQ multiplex PCR; TCRdb has only the in-frame clones, and not every one. This sample yields 1 million to 1.3 million clones, of which about 84% are seen a single time; 0.6% to 0.75% belongs to the top ten. The specimen sequenced was memory CD4+ T cells from PBMCs. Noted subset: CD45RA-negative fraction. These receptors all come from a man between 18 and 29 years old in good health. Some clones in this sample may be carry-over from other donors' samples.

This chain joins TRBV9 and TRBJ1-1, with a weak D call TRBD1 (6 bases). This CDR3 has 15 residues. Trimming removed 4 bases at V and 4 bases at J, with 17 bases between. The germline CDR1 and CDR2 sequences are SGDLS and YYNGEE. CDR3 bases: TGTGCCAGCAGCCCATCCGGGGGCTTTGGCACTGAAGCTTTCTTT. It is translated as CASSPSGGFGTEAFF.

The chain links TRBV7-3 to TRBJ2-5; the D gene is possibly TRBD1 (6 bases). The DNA matches TRBJ2-7 better at its end, which makes the J call doubtful. CDR1 SGHTA and CDR2 FQGTGA come from the germline V gene. This CDR3 has 13 residues. The CDR3 protein is CASSVDSSYEQYF. DNA of the CDR3: TGTGCCAGCAGCGTGGACAGTTCCTACGAGCAGTACTTC.

In nucleotides, the CDR3 is TGCAGCGCGGAGACAGGCTATGGCTACACCTTC. Translated, it gives CSAETGYGYTF. The chain joins TRBV29-1 to TRBJ1-2, with D perhaps TRBD1 (6 bases). Germline V gives CDR1 SQVTM, CDR2 ANQGSEA. V lost 7 bases and J 4 bases, leaving 10 bases between the germline ends. This CDR3 has 11 amino acids.

The chain employs TRBV9 and TRBJ2-2; D is perhaps TRBD2 (5 bases). Germline lookup yields CDR1 SGDLS and CDR2 YYNGEE. The CDR3 loop spans 14 amino acids. V lost 3 bases and J 6 bases, leaving 12 bases between the germline ends. The CDR3 region is CASSGIGGPGELFF. Here the CDR3 DNA reads TGTGCCAGCAGCGGTATAGGAGGACCCGGGGAGCTGTTTTTT.

The chain carries TRBV9 and TRBJ2-5; possible D gene TRBD1, 5 bases. The CDR3 consists of 16 residues. The germline V gene has CDR1 SGDLS and CDR2 YYNGEE. Trimming cost V 4 bases and J 4 bases, with 20 bases left between them. The DNA for the CDR3 is TGTGCCAGCAGCCCCACTCGACAGAGAAGTACAGAGACCCAGTACTTC. Residues: CASSPTRQRSTETQYF. Looking up the rest from reference TRBV9 and TRBJ2-5 gives the full variable domain: DSGVTQTPKHLITATGQRVTLRCSPRSGDLSVYWYQQSLDQGLQFLIQYYNGEERAKGNILERFSAQQFPDLHSELNLSSLELGDSALYFCASSPTRQRSTETQYFGPGTRLLVL.

This chain connects TRBV10-3 to TRBJ1-5; TRBD1 is a possible D gene (6 bases). Germline lookup yields CDR1 ENHRY and CDR2 SYGVKD. V dropped 3 bases and J dropped 6 bases, with 21 bases sitting between them. This CDR3 is built from 17 residues. The CDR3 nucleotides are TGTGCCATCAGTGATTCCCAGAGGGGGGGGAGGGTTCAGCCCCAGCATTTT. It encodes CAISDSQRGGRVQPQHF.

This clone was observed once. The rearrangement links TRBV30 to TRBJ2-1; no clear D gene. The CDR3 covers 12 residues. V lost 1 base and J lost 7, with 8 bases in between. Looked up from germline, CDR1 is GTSNPN and CDR2 is SVGIG (reference sequence). The CDR3 DNA reads as TGTGCCTGGAGTGGGCCGCTTAATGAGCAGTTCTTC. Protein product: CAWSGPLNEQFF.